A selection of T cell receptor beta chains follows, all from one sample in a study of T cell repertoires in cytomegalovirus infection. These receptors lack a known antigen. TCRdb fed the reads into MiXCR, producing one record per CDR3 protein. The table records about 570,000 distinct CDR3 sequences, about 40% of them present only once. The sample in question was cultured PBMCs, obtained from culture after CMV antigen stimulation. Source of these receptors: a human donor in good health (CMV status not recorded). Some clones in this sample may be carry-over from other donors' samples. Each CDR3 is given with its conserved first and last residue. A D gene is named only where the DNA matches it firmly. Rows give clone size only sometimes, using once, few, many, or a class for an expanded clone.

j_gene: TRBJ1-1; len: 16; d_gene: -; v_gene: TRBV12-3/TRBV12-4; abundance: -; CDR3nt: TGTGCCAGCAGTCCGACCTCGACAGCCTGGAACACTGAAGCTTTCTTT; CDR3aa: CASSPTSTAWNTEAFF
j_gene: TRBJ1-1; len: 14; d_gene: -; v_gene: TRBV28; abundance: few; CDR3nt: TGTGCCAGCAGTTTACCAGGGGTGAACACTGAAGCTTTCTTT; CDR3aa: CASSLPGVNTEAFF
j_gene: TRBJ2-1; len: 17; d_gene: -; v_gene: TRBV6-2/TRBV6-3; abundance: -; CDR3nt: TGTGCCAGCACCCCCCCCGGGGACCGGAGTGGTTACAATGAGCAGTTCTTC; CDR3aa: CASTPPGDRSGYNEQFF
j_gene: TRBJ2-1; len: 16; d_gene: TRBD2; v_gene: TRBV5-4; abundance: few; CDR3nt: TGTGCCAGCAGCAGGGCTAGCGGGACGACCTACAATGAGCAGTTCTTC; CDR3aa: CASSRASGTTYNEQFF
j_gene: TRBJ2-1; len: 16; d_gene: TRBD2; v_gene: TRBV19; abundance: few; CDR3nt: TGTGCCAGTAGTATTATCCTCGGGAGGGCCGGCAATGAGCAGTTCTTC; CDR3aa: CASSIILGRAGNEQFF
j_gene: TRBJ2-7; len: 14; d_gene: -; v_gene: TRBV7-6; abundance: -; CDR3nt: TGTGCCAGCAGCCCCTCGAAGGGACCCTACGAGCAGTACTTC; CDR3aa: CASSPSKGPYEQYF
j_gene: TRBJ2-1; len: 15; d_gene: TRBD1; v_gene: TRBV7-6; abundance: few; CDR3nt: TGTGCCAGCAGCCCCCGACAGGGGGTGGACAATGAGCAGTTCTTC; CDR3aa: CASSPRQGVDNEQFF
j_gene: TRBJ1-4; len: 15; d_gene: -; v_gene: TRBV7-2; abundance: few; CDR3nt: TGTGCCAGCAGCTTAGTTGGGACCGCGGCTGAAAAACTGTTTTTT; CDR3aa: CASSLVGTAAEKLFF
j_gene: TRBJ2-1; len: 15; d_gene: TRBD2; v_gene: TRBV6-2/TRBV6-3; abundance: -; CDR3nt: TGTGCCAGCAGTTACTCGCGGGGGTCCTACAATGAGCAGTTCTTC; CDR3aa: CASSYSRGSYNEQFF
j_gene: TRBJ2-1; len: 14; d_gene: TRBD1; v_gene: TRBV2; abundance: -; CDR3nt: TGTGCCAGCGGTCCCGGGACAGCTTACAATGAGCAGTTCTTC; CDR3aa: CASGPGTAYNEQFF
j_gene: TRBJ2-5; len: 14; d_gene: TRBD1; v_gene: TRBV12-3/TRBV12-4; abundance: -; CDR3nt: TGTGCCAGCAACTCCCGGGACAGCCAAGAGACCCAGTACTTC; CDR3aa: CASNSRDSQETQYF
j_gene: TRBJ2-3; len: 15; d_gene: -; v_gene: TRBV11-2; abundance: few; CDR3nt: TGTGCCAGCAGCGCGCGCTTTGGAAGTACAGATACGCAGTATTTT; CDR3aa: CASSARFGSTDTQYF
j_gene: TRBJ1-5; len: 12; d_gene: -; v_gene: TRBV28; abundance: once; CDR3nt: TGTGCCAGCAGTTCCGTGTGGCAGCCCCAGCATTTT; CDR3aa: CASSSVWQPQHF
j_gene: TRBJ2-7; len: 14; d_gene: -; v_gene: TRBV20-1; abundance: -; CDR3nt: TGCAGTGCATTGACCACAGGGACTGATGGCCTATCGTACTTC; CDR3aa: CSALTTGTDGLSYF
j_gene: TRBJ2-7; len: 14; d_gene: -; v_gene: TRBV12-3/TRBV12-4; abundance: -; CDR3nt: TGTGCCAGCAGTGGGGACTTCCTCCCCTACGAGCAGTACTTC; CDR3aa: CASSGDFLPYEQYF
j_gene: TRBJ1-5; len: 13; d_gene: -; v_gene: TRBV12-3/TRBV12-4; abundance: -; CDR3nt: TGTGCCAGCAGTTTGTCGGTAGATCAGCCCCAGCATTTT; CDR3aa: CASSLSVDQPQHF
j_gene: TRBJ2-1; len: 13; d_gene: -; v_gene: TRBV4-1; abundance: -; CDR3nt: TGCGCCAGCAGCCGCCAACTGGGAAATGAGCAGTTCTTC; CDR3aa: CASSRQLGNEQFF
j_gene: TRBJ2-7; len: 12; d_gene: -; v_gene: TRBV24-1; abundance: -; CDR3nt: TGTGCCACCCCCGGTGGGCTCGACGAGCAGTACTTC; CDR3aa: CATPGGLDEQYF
j_gene: TRBJ2-1; len: 14; d_gene: TRBD1; v_gene: TRBV28; abundance: -; CDR3nt: TGTGCCAGCAGACCGACAGGGAAGGTCTATGAGCAGTTCTTC; CDR3aa: CASRPTGKVYEQFF
j_gene: TRBJ2-7; len: 18; d_gene: -; v_gene: TRBV6-8; abundance: once; CDR3nt: TGTGCCAGCAGTCCGTATCCAGGATCCGGGGTTGTCGCCTACGAGCAGTACTTC; CDR3aa: CASSPYPGSGVVAYEQYF
j_gene: TRBJ1-1; len: 17; d_gene: TRBD1; v_gene: TRBV6-2/TRBV6-3; abundance: few; CDR3nt: TGTGCCAGCAGTTACAATCGGGACAGGGTATCGGACACTGAAGCTTTCTTT; CDR3aa: CASSYNRDRVSDTEAFF
j_gene: TRBJ2-1; len: 16; d_gene: TRBD2; v_gene: TRBV12-3/TRBV12-4; abundance: few; CDR3nt: TGTGCCAGCAGTTTAACTCACGGATCGGGGGGCAATGAGCAGTTCTTC; CDR3aa: CASSLTHGSGGNEQFF
j_gene: TRBJ2-7; len: 12; d_gene: -; v_gene: TRBV20-1; abundance: -; CDR3nt: TGCAGTGCTTCCGCGGGGTCCTACGAGCAGTACTTC; CDR3aa: CSASAGSYEQYF
j_gene: TRBJ2-3; len: 15; d_gene: -; v_gene: TRBV6-2/TRBV6-3; abundance: -; CDR3nt: TGTGCCAGCATTCTGGGTAGCGACCCGAGGGATACGCAGTATTTT; CDR3aa: CASILGSDPRDTQYF
j_gene: TRBJ2-4; len: 14; d_gene: -; v_gene: TRBV6-2/TRBV6-3; abundance: -; CDR3nt: TGTGCCAGCACCTACAGAGGGAGTAGAAACATTCAGTACTTC; CDR3aa: CASTYRGSRNIQYF
j_gene: TRBJ2-7; len: 11; d_gene: -; v_gene: TRBV12-5; abundance: -; CDR3nt: TGTGCTAGTGGTCAGGGGGGCGAGCAGTACTTC; CDR3aa: CASGQGGEQYF
j_gene: TRBJ2-3; len: 17; d_gene: TRBD2; v_gene: TRBV6-2/TRBV6-3; abundance: -; CDR3nt: TGTGCCAGCAGTTACGGGAGTAGCGGGAGCTTTTCAGATACGCAGTATTTT; CDR3aa: CASSYGSSGSFSDTQYF
j_gene: TRBJ1-4; len: 14; d_gene: -; v_gene: TRBV20-1; abundance: -; CDR3nt: TGCAGTGCTAAGGGGGTCGGGGCGGTCGGAAAACTGTTTTTT; CDR3aa: CSAKGVGAVGKLFF
j_gene: TRBJ2-4; len: 14; d_gene: -; v_gene: TRBV9; abundance: few; CDR3nt: TGTGCCAGCAGCGTAGAGCCGGGGCAGGACATTCAGTACTTC; CDR3aa: CASSVEPGQDIQYF
j_gene: TRBJ1-5; len: 15; d_gene: TRBD1; v_gene: TRBV6-5; abundance: -; CDR3nt: TGTGCCAGCAGTCAGGGGGCCGTGAGCAATCAGCCCCAGCATTTT; CDR3aa: CASSQGAVSNQPQHF
j_gene: TRBJ2-7; len: 12; d_gene: -; v_gene: TRBV28; abundance: many; CDR3nt: TGTGCCAGCAGCCTCTTGGGGAACGAGCAGTACTTC; CDR3aa: CASSLLGNEQYF
j_gene: TRBJ2-6; len: 16; d_gene: -; v_gene: TRBV3-1; abundance: -; CDR3nt: TGTGCCAGCAGCCACTCCCCGGGCGCTGGGGCCAACGTCCTGACTTTC; CDR3aa: CASSHSPGAGANVLTF
j_gene: TRBJ2-1; len: 14; d_gene: -; v_gene: TRBV7-9; abundance: few; CDR3nt: TGTGCCAGCAGCTTAGGGGGGGTCGCGGGGGAGCAGTTCTTC; CDR3aa: CASSLGGVAGEQFF